This TCR beta chain was identified during a study of OX40 agonist ivuxolimab in advanced cancers. Looking at the study overall: Ivuxolimab is a fully human IgG2 antibody that activates OX40 (CD134). At 0.01 to 10 mg/kg, ivuxolimab was administered intravenously to patients every 2 weeks.

This table comes from immunoSEQ multiplex PCR, and its TCRdb copy is limited to in-frame clones, with some not included. The sample lists about 26,000 clones, 70% to 90% occurring once. The CDR3 runs 15 residues. Germline CDR1 and CDR2: LNHDA and SQIVND (reference sequence). V lost 3 bases, J lost 0 bases, and 9 bases lay in between. Material: CD4+ or CD8+ T cells sorted from blood, obtained in a trial of the OX40 agonist ivuxolimab. This chain uses TRBV19 with TRBJ2-4; D call uncertain. The clonotype originates from an adult with an advanced solid tumor such as melanoma, head and neck, liver or kidney cancer. DNA for the CDR3: TGTGCCAGTAGTATCTTACACATAGCCAAAAACATTCAGTACTTC. It yields the protein CASSILHIAKNIQYF.